A selection of T cell receptor beta chains follows, all from one sample in a study of cytomegalovirus exposure and HLA in healthy donors. The table came from immunoSEQ multiplex PCR; TCRdb's copy has only in-frame clones and leaves some out. The sample has about 250,000 clones, about 88% seen once. The sequenced material came from PBMCs. These receptors were obtained from a young man in good health and CMV-seropositive. CDR3s leave out the opening cysteine and the closing phenylalanine or tryptophan. Each record gives: J gene, V gene, CDR3 protein.

J: TRBJ2-3; V: TRBV11-3; CDR3: ASGQGGAASTDTQY
J: TRBJ1-2; V: TRBV5-1; CDR3: ASSLENYGYT
J: TRBJ2-1; V: TRBV9; CDR3: ASSVHLVDEQF
J: TRBJ2-2; V: TRBV5-6; CDR3: ASSPLAGELF
J: TRBJ1-2; V: TRBV9; CDR3: ASSVVSSGHGDYGYT
J: TRBJ1-1; V: TRBV7-2; CDR3: ASSTDRGDEAF
J: TRBJ2-1; V: TRBV10-3; CDR3: AISELGRGYNEQF
J: TRBJ1-5; V: TRBV2; CDR3: ASSDALDQPQH
J: TRBJ1-5; V: TRBV4-2; CDR3: ASSQDPGWQPQH
J: TRBJ2-7; V: TRBV6-1; CDR3: ASSGQGYEQY
J: TRBJ2-1; V: TRBV4-1; CDR3: ASSQDPTGYNEQF
J: TRBJ1-4; V: TRBV2; CDR3: ASRTGVEEKLF
J: TRBJ2-1; V: TRBV5-4; CDR3: ASSPNRDTYNEQF
J: TRBJ1-5; V: TRBV6-1; CDR3: ASSDRVDQPQH
J: TRBJ1-1; V: TRBV9; CDR3: ASSPQLGGVNTEAF
J: TRBJ1-5; V: TRBV19; CDR3: ASSDSVHILNSNQPQH
J: TRBJ2-2; V: TRBV19; CDR3: ASSIARLAPGELF
J: TRBJ2-1; V: TRBV2; CDR3: ASSERGPFYNEQF
J: TRBJ1-3; V: TRBV28; CDR3: ASSSPTGTHTIY
J: TRBJ2-2; V: TRBV2; CDR3: ASSELAVAGELF
J: TRBJ2-1; V: TRBV28; CDR3: ASSFPSNEQF
J: TRBJ2-7; V: TRBV28; CDR3: ATQRPGGEQY
J: TRBJ1-2; V: TRBV15; CDR3: ATSRGQLTMATR
J: TRBJ2-2; V: TRBV10-3; CDR3: AISDLREGDTGELF
J: TRBJ1-2; V: TRBV27; CDR3: ASSPWGERGDPGYT
J: TRBJ1-5; V: TRBV30; CDR3: AWSVGQASNQPQH
J: TRBJ1-2; V: TRBV9; CDR3: ASSPDPAIDGYT
J: TRBJ2-7; V: TRBV5-4; CDR3: ASSLDYEQY
J: TRBJ2-7; V: TRBV20-1; CDR3: SARGGGEQY
J: TRBJ1-5; V: TRBV6-1; CDR3: ASSEGGIDNQPQH
J: TRBJ2-2; V: TRBV30; CDR3: AGSSGVGITGELF
J: TRBJ2-1; V: TRBV29-1; CDR3: SVASGIYYGEQF
J: TRBJ1-1; V: TRBV5-8; CDR3: ASSGRHPSRTEAF
J: TRBJ2-1; V: TRBV19; CDR3: ASSTLAGAYNEQF
J: TRBJ2-5; V: TRBV5-1; CDR3: ASSIQAHQETQY
J: TRBJ2-7; V: TRBV27; CDR3: ASTHLAGPYEQY
J: TRBJ2-5; V: TRBV5-1; CDR3: ASTSPGLTETQY
J: TRBJ1-1; V: TRBV28; CDR3: ASSLSGAGDTEAF
J: TRBJ2-7; V: TRBV7-2; CDR3: ASSSTRLRLAEGYEQY
J: TRBJ2-7; V: TRBV9; CDR3: ASSVSYGGRYEQY
J: TRBJ2-7; V: TRBV11-3; CDR3: ASSQRGSYEQY
J: TRBJ2-1; V: TRBV5-6; CDR3: ASSPDSPGSYNEQF
J: TRBJ1-1; V: TRBV7-3; CDR3: ASSLTGGNTEAF
J: TRBJ1-3; V: TRBV5-1; CDR3: ASSSVTGSGNTIY
J: TRBJ2-7; V: TRBV7-9; CDR3: ASSPDGAYEQY
J: TRBJ2-1; V: TRBV6-1; CDR3: ATKYIRTFGQF
J: TRBJ1-4; V: TRBV6-1; CDR3: ASGQSRTTNEKLF
J: TRBJ2-7; V: TRBV6-1; CDR3: ASSASGTPPYEQY
J: TRBJ1-1; V: TRBV9; CDR3: ASSPSQGFNTEAF
J: TRBJ2-2; V: TRBV7-3; CDR3: ASSPGTGELF
J: TRBJ1-1; V: TRBV29-1; CDR3: SVRTGNTEAF